This TCR beta chain came from a study of T cell responses to AZD1222 COVID-19 vaccine. Overall study results and limits: Rises in breadth and depth of Spike-specific TCRs came after two AZD1222 doses. White British donors predominated, females outnumbered males, and clonal diversity was possibly underestimated.

The repertoire was sequenced with immunoSEQ multiplex PCR; TCRdb's copy has only in-frame clones and lacks some. The sample holds more than 150,000 clones; just over 85% are singletons and the top ten take approximately 0.5%. The CDR3 is 15 amino acids. V shed 0 bases and J shed 1 base, with 9 bases lying between them. Per germline, CDR1 MGHRA and CDR2 YSYEKL. Turning to this clone: Its target is not known.

The sequences come from peripheral blood, collected on day 0 of AZD1222 vaccination. V is TRBV4-1 and J is TRBJ2-5, with no clear D. This clonotype originated in an adult in good health. For the CDR3, the DNA is TGCGCCAGCAGCCAAGATCGGGCGTCCCAAGAGACCCAGTACTTC. Translation: CASSQDRASQETQYF.